The clone carrying this TCR beta chain was found many times. The antigen remains undetermined. This entry belongs to a study of blood T cells in healthy people across ages. Samples had at least 6 million PBMCs isolated from them. A second PCR, run for about 6 to 11 cycles, used a sample-barcoded 5' primer plus a J-beta primer mix. TCRdb re-called the 5' RACE reads with MiXCR, one entry per CDR3 protein. Of hundreds of thousands of distinct CDR3 sequences detected, about 28% appear once; the ten largest clones hold 15% to 18%. CDR1 and CDR2 (germline): SGHVS, FQNEAQ. This CDR3 region has 15 residues. The V segment lost 5 bases and the J segment 5 bases; nucleotides outside the gene matches: 6. Notes on the study in general: The donors' CMV status was not determined, possibly confounding changes in expanded clonotypes. TCR beta diversity correlated strongly with naive T cell percentage.

The rearrangement joins TRBV7-8 to TRBJ2-2; 9 bases line up with TRBD1. Source material: blood. This TCR derives from an elderly woman in good health. The chain's CDR3 is CASSPTGGTTGELFF. The CDR3 DNA reads TGTGCCAGCAGCCCGACAGGGGGTACGACCGGGGAGCTGTTTTTT.